A selection of T cell receptor beta chains follows, all from one sample in a study of T-cell reconstitution after alpha-beta-depleted transplantation in children. TCRdb re-called the PCR reads with MiXCR, one entry per CDR3 protein. The table includes hundreds of thousands of distinct CDR3 sequences, less than 35% detected once. This specimen was PBMCs from the stem cell graft donor, taken from the stem cell graft. Receptors were obtained from a human donor who donated a stem cell graft to a child with aplastic anemia. Each CDR3 is given with its conserved first and last residue. The order of the fields is CDR3 length, J gene, D gene, V gene, clone size, CDR3 DNA, CDR3 protein. The D gene is left open where the match is weak. Clone sizes are given selectively: once, few, many, or a class where the clone is expanded.

length: 13
J: TRBJ2-1
D: TRBD2
V: TRBV5-1
size: few
DNA: TGCGCCAGCAGGGAGCGGGAGGAGAATGAGCAGTTCTTC
CDR3: CASREREENEQFF

length: 12
J: TRBJ2-1
D: TRBD2
V: TRBV7-2
size: NA
DNA: TGTGCCAGCAGCTTACTGTCGGGAGGGAAGTTCTTC
CDR3: CASSLLSGGKFF

length: 14
J: TRBJ2-5
D: NA
V: TRBV5-1
size: NA
DNA: TGCGCCAGCAGCCCCCCCCCGGGCCGAGAGACCCAGTACTTC
CDR3: CASSPPPGRETQYF

length: 14
J: TRBJ2-5
D: TRBD2
V: TRBV29-1
size: few
DNA: TGCAGCGTTACACTAGCGGGAGCTGGAGAGACCCAGTACTTC
CDR3: CSVTLAGAGETQYF

length: 14
J: TRBJ1-4
D: TRBD1
V: TRBV7-2
size: NA
DNA: TGTGCCAGCAGCCAGACAGGGCCTAATGAAAAACTGTTTTTT
CDR3: CASSQTGPNEKLFF

length: 14
J: TRBJ1-1
D: NA
V: TRBV29-1
size: few
DNA: TGCAGCGTTGTACCTACCGGGAAGAACACTGAAGCTTTCTTT
CDR3: CSVVPTGKNTEAFF

length: 13
J: TRBJ2-3
D: NA
V: TRBV7-2
size: NA
DNA: TGTGCCAGCAGCTTGCACAACCCAGATACGCAGTATTTT
CDR3: CASSLHNPDTQYF

length: 16
J: TRBJ2-1
D: TRBD2
V: TRBV4-3
size: NA
DNA: TGCGCCAGCAGCAAAAGATTGGCGGGAGCGGGAAATGAGCAGTTCTTC
CDR3: CASSKRLAGAGNEQFF

length: 16
J: TRBJ1-2
D: TRBD1
V: TRBV12-3/TRBV12-4
size: NA
DNA: TGTGCCAGCAGTTCAACGGGACAGGGGAGGAACTATGGCTACACCTTC
CDR3: CASSSTGQGRNYGYTF

length: 16
J: TRBJ1-4
D: TRBD1
V: TRBV7-2
size: NA
DNA: TGTGCCAGCAGCTTAGGACAGCGCGGACAGGGGGAGAAACTGTTTTTT
CDR3: CASSLGQRGQGEKLFF

length: 15
J: TRBJ2-1
D: NA
V: TRBV9
size: NA
DNA: TGTGCCAGCAGCCCCACCCTCGGAGAGCACAATGAGCAGTTCTTC
CDR3: CASSPTLGEHNEQFF

length: 13
J: TRBJ2-1
D: TRBD2
V: TRBV5-6
size: few
DNA: TGTGCCAGCAGCCCCGGGACTAGCGGAAAGAGGTTCTTC
CDR3: CASSPGTSGKRFF

length: 13
J: TRBJ1-1
D: NA
V: TRBV12-3/TRBV12-4
size: NA
DNA: TGTGCCAGCGGAAGTAGGGAGAACACTGAAGCTTTCTTT
CDR3: CASGSRENTEAFF

length: 15
J: TRBJ1-5
D: TRBD1
V: TRBV6-2/TRBV6-3
size: NA
DNA: TGTGCCAGCAGTTACTATCAGGGGGCTGTTCAGCCCCAGCATTTT
CDR3: CASSYYQGAVQPQHF

length: 15
J: TRBJ2-3
D: NA
V: TRBV12-3/TRBV12-4
size: NA
DNA: TGTGCCAGCAGCCCCTCGGGCCTGGGCACAGATACGCAGTATTTT
CDR3: CASSPSGLGTDTQYF

length: 14
J: TRBJ1-6
D: TRBD1
V: TRBV14
size: once
DNA: TGTGCCAGCAACGGGGACAGAAAAAATTCACCCCTCCACTTT
CDR3: CASNGDRKNSPLHF

length: 14
J: TRBJ1-5
D: NA
V: TRBV29-1
size: NA
DNA: TGCAGCGTGGCCCGCTCAGGGGATAATCAGCCCCAGCATTTT
CDR3: CSVARSGDNQPQHF

length: 15
J: TRBJ2-7
D: NA
V: TRBV4-2
size: NA
DNA: TGTGCCAGCAGCCAAGAAAGGGTGGTTGCGTACGAGCAGTACTTC
CDR3: CASSQERVVAYEQYF

length: 16
J: TRBJ1-1
D: NA
V: TRBV18
size: NA
DNA: TGTGCCAGCTCACCACCTCAAGGCACAGGAGGCACTGAAGCTTTCTTT
CDR3: CASSPPQGTGGTEAFF

length: 15
J: TRBJ2-1
D: NA
V: TRBV6-5
size: few
DNA: TGTGCCAGCAGTTACGCAGAGGTGGCTAACGATGAGCAGTTCTTC
CDR3: CASSYAEVANDEQFF

length: 15
J: TRBJ2-5
D: NA
V: TRBV6-1
size: NA
DNA: TGTGCCAGCAGTGGGAACAGGGCGTACCAAGAGACCCAGTACTTC
CDR3: CASSGNRAYQETQYF

length: 14
J: TRBJ1-3
D: NA
V: TRBV29-1
size: NA
DNA: TGCAGCGTTGTGGACTCCGACTCTGGAAACACCATATATTTT
CDR3: CSVVDSDSGNTIYF

length: 14
J: TRBJ1-2
D: TRBD1
V: TRBV7-2
size: few
DNA: TGTGCCAGCAGACTGGACAGGGCTTCCTATGGCTACACCTTC
CDR3: CASRLDRASYGYTF

length: 13
J: TRBJ2-1
D: TRBD1
V: TRBV6-2/TRBV6-3
size: few
DNA: TGTGCCAGCCATTACAGGGGATACAATGAGCAGTTCTTC
CDR3: CASHYRGYNEQFF

length: 14
J: TRBJ2-3
D: NA
V: TRBV24-1
size: NA
DNA: TGTGCCACCAGTGATCCCGGGGACACAGATACGCAGTATTTT
CDR3: CATSDPGDTDTQYF

length: 18
J: TRBJ2-1
D: NA
V: TRBV11-2
size: few
DNA: TGTGCCAGCAGCTTAGGGTTGATTATCGGGGGCGCGGGTAATGAGCAGTTCTTC
CDR3: CASSLGLIIGGAGNEQFF

length: 18
J: TRBJ2-3
D: NA
V: TRBV7-2
size: few
DNA: TGTGCCAGCAGCTTAGCAGGGGGATGGGAGCCAAGGCAGAATACGCAGTATTTT
CDR3: CASSLAGGWEPRQNTQYF

length: 16
J: TRBJ2-6
D: NA
V: TRBV6-5
size: few
DNA: TGTGCCAGCAGTTACTCGACCAGGGTCGGGGCCAACGTCCTGACTTTC
CDR3: CASSYSTRVGANVLTF

length: 17
J: TRBJ1-6
D: TRBD1
V: TRBV20-1
size: NA
DNA: TGCAGTGCTAGAGTTGGGGACAGGGCGGTACATAATTCACCCCTCCACTTT
CDR3: CSARVGDRAVHNSPLHF

length: 18
J: TRBJ2-6
D: TRBD1
V: TRBV5-1
size: NA
DNA: TGCGCCAGCAGCTCAGCACAGGGGGCCATAACTGGGGCCAACGTCCTGACTTTC
CDR3: CASSSAQGAITGANVLTF

length: 11
J: TRBJ2-3
D: TRBD1
V: TRBV12-3/TRBV12-4
size: few
DNA: TGTGCCAGCAGTCCAGGGACAGCCGAGTATTTT
CDR3: CASSPGTAEYF

length: 20
J: TRBJ2-3
D: TRBD2
V: TRBV5-1
size: NA
DNA: TGCGCCAGCAGGATGCACCAATCTGCGGGGGGCCTTCCTTTAGATATCGTCCAGTATTTT
CDR3: CASRMHQSAGGLPLDIVQYF

length: 20
J: TRBJ2-1
D: TRBD2
V: TRBV5-1
size: NA
DNA: TGCGCCAGCAGCTGGATGGAATGGACTAGCGGGAATAGATCCTACAATGAGCAGTTCTTC
CDR3: CASSWMEWTSGNRSYNEQFF

length: 14
J: TRBJ2-1
D: TRBD2
V: TRBV20-1
size: NA
DNA: TGCAGTGCCCCAGGAGGGGGACTAGTTAATGAGCAGTTCTTC
CDR3: CSAPGGGLVNEQFF

length: 14
J: TRBJ2-7
D: NA
V: TRBV28
size: NA
DNA: TGTGCCAGCAGTTTAACCGGGACCATCTACGAGCAGTACTTC
CDR3: CASSLTGTIYEQYF

length: 11
J: TRBJ2-7
D: TRBD1
V: TRBV29-1
size: few
DNA: TGCAGCGTACAGGGGCTGAACGAGCAGTACTTC
CDR3: CSVQGLNEQYF

length: 12
J: TRBJ1-5
D: NA
V: TRBV27
size: few
DNA: TGTGCCACCGGGAATAGCAATCAGCCCCAGCATTTT
CDR3: CATGNSNQPQHF

length: 16
J: TRBJ1-1
D: NA
V: TRBV6-1
size: NA
DNA: TGTGCCAGCAGTGAAGCGGATGGGAGGGGAGATACTGAAGCTTTCTTT
CDR3: CASSEADGRGDTEAFF

length: 15
J: TRBJ1-4
D: NA
V: TRBV5-6
size: few
DNA: TGTGCCAGCAGCGCCTCAAGGACGGCTAATGAAAAACTGTTTTTT
CDR3: CASSASRTANEKLFF

length: 16
J: TRBJ1-2
D: TRBD1
V: TRBV5-1
size: NA
DNA: TGCGCCAGCAGCTTGGCGGCAGGGGGCGTAAGCTATGGCTACACCTTC
CDR3: CASSLAAGGVSYGYTF

length: 14
J: TRBJ2-5
D: NA
V: TRBV15
size: NA
DNA: TGTGCCACCAGCAAGGAGGGCTCCGGAGAGACCCAGTACTTC
CDR3: CATSKEGSGETQYF

length: 14
J: TRBJ2-7
D: NA
V: TRBV29-1
size: few
DNA: TGCAGCGTTTGGACTCTGGGGAACATGTACGAGCAGTACTTC
CDR3: CSVWTLGNMYEQYF

length: 16
J: TRBJ2-3
D: TRBD2
V: TRBV9
size: few
DNA: TGTGCCAGCAGCGCCAGACTAGCGGGAGTGGCAGATACGCAGTATTTT
CDR3: CASSARLAGVADTQYF

length: 16
J: TRBJ1-1
D: NA
V: TRBV12-3/TRBV12-4
size: NA
DNA: TGTGCCAGCAGTTTGCTCCAGGGCGCGGGCTTAGCTGAAGCTTTCTTT
CDR3: CASSLLQGAGLAEAFF

length: 13
J: TRBJ1-2
D: NA
V: TRBV29-1
size: NA
DNA: TGCAGCGTTGAGGTGGGGGCTAACTATGGCTACACCTTC
CDR3: CSVEVGANYGYTF

length: 15
J: TRBJ1-1
D: NA
V: TRBV5-1
size: few
DNA: TGCGCCAGCAGCTTGGCACAGAGGGGCTACACTGAAGCTTTCTTT
CDR3: CASSLAQRGYTEAFF

length: 15
J: TRBJ2-5
D: TRBD1
V: TRBV6-5
size: few
DNA: TGTGCCAGCAGTTACGCCACAGGGGTGGATCGGACCCAGTACTTC
CDR3: CASSYATGVDRTQYF

length: 16
J: TRBJ2-2
D: NA
V: TRBV25-1
size: once
DNA: TGTGCCAGCAGCGACTATTCTACTACGAACACCGGGGAGCTGTTTTTT
CDR3: CASSDYSTTNTGELFF

length: 15
J: TRBJ2-3
D: NA
V: TRBV5-1
size: NA
DNA: TGCGCCAGCAGCTTCGCGGACCAACCGACAGATACGCAGTATTTT
CDR3: CASSFADQPTDTQYF

length: 16
J: TRBJ1-5
D: TRBD1
V: TRBV7-2
size: few
DNA: TGTGCCAGCAGCTTAGGTGGGGGGGGTCAGGGGGCGGCCCAGCATTTT
CDR3: CASSLGGGGQGAAQHF

length: 15
J: TRBJ1-1
D: NA
V: TRBV9
size: NA
DNA: TGTGCCAGCAGCCCCCGGGTGGGGGCTGGCACTGAAGCTTTCTTT
CDR3: CASSPRVGAGTEAFF

length: 15
J: TRBJ1-1
D: NA
V: TRBV4-2
size: few
DNA: TGTGCCAGCAGCCATGCTTCCCGGGTGGGTACTGAAGCTTTCTTT
CDR3: CASSHASRVGTEAFF

length: 16
J: TRBJ2-1
D: TRBD2
V: TRBV14
size: NA
DNA: TGTGCCAGCAGCCATGGACTAGCGGGATACTACAATGAGCAGTTCTTC
CDR3: CASSHGLAGYYNEQFF

length: 13
J: TRBJ1-4
D: TRBD1
V: TRBV18
size: NA
DNA: TGTGCCAGCTCACTCGGACAGGTTGAAAAACTGTTTTTT
CDR3: CASSLGQVEKLFF

length: 14
J: TRBJ1-1
D: NA
V: TRBV27
size: NA
DNA: TGTGCCAGCAGTTCCGAACAGGGGAACACTGAAGCTTTCTTT
CDR3: CASSSEQGNTEAFF

length: 14
J: TRBJ1-2
D: NA
V: TRBV20-1
size: few
DNA: TGCAGTGCTAGGCCCCGCGGGACACGGTATGGCTACACCTTC
CDR3: CSARPRGTRYGYTF

length: 17
J: TRBJ2-1
D: TRBD2
V: TRBV7-9
size: NA
DNA: TGTGCCACCCTCCCCCGGCTAGCGGTCTTTAGCTACAATGAGCAGTTCTTC
CDR3: CATLPRLAVFSYNEQFF